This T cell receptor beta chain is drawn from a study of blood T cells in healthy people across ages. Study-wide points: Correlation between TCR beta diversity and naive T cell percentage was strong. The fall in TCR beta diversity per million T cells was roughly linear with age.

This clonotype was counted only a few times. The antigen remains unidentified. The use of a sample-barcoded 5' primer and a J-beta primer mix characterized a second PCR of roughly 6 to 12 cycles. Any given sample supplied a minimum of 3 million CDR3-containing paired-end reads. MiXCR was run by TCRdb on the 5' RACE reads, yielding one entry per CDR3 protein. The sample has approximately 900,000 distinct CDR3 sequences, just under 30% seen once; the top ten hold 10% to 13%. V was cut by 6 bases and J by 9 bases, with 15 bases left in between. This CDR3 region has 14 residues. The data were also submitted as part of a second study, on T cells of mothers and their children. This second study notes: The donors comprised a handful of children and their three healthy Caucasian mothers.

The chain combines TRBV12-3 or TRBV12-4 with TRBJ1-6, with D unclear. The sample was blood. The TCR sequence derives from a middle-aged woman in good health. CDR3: CASSPLQVASPLHF. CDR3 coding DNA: TGTGCCAGCAGCCCCCTCCAGGTCGCTTCACCCCTCCACTTT.